This T cell receptor beta chain was sequenced during a study of lymphopenia after photon versus proton radiotherapy. Regarding the study as a whole: After the lymphocyte nadir, photon-treated repertoires showed oligoclonal expansion, especially of CD8+ Temra cells. Larger post-nadir TCR diversity loss correlated inversely with survival in deceased patients.

Measured with immunoSEQ multiplex PCR; TCRdb has only the in-frame clones, and not every one. The sample yields tens of thousands of clones, over 80% seen once. Per germline, CDR1 SGHKS and CDR2 YYEKEE (reference sequence). V gave up 2 bases and J gave up 3 bases; unmatched junction bases: 5. The CDR3 totals 15 residues. Concerning this clone itself: What it recognizes is unknown.

The receptor's source is a man of 80 years or more with esophageal cancer. Material: peripheral blood, obtained from a patient treated with proton-based radiotherapy. The chain couples TRBV5-5 to TRBJ1-3; 7 positions match TRBD1. CDR3 protein: CASSFLGTDGNTIYF. As DNA, the CDR3 is TGTGCCAGCAGCTTCCTCGGGACAGATGGAAACACCATATATTTT.